Below, 25 T cell receptor beta chains from the same sample are listed, as sequenced in a study of blood T cell repertoires in COVID-19 (dated by TCRdb to 2018 to 2021). Library method: the immunoSEQ multiplex PCR assay. The table comes from immuneACCESS by way of TCRdb, which keeps in-frame sequences with V and J called. Part of the clones is missing from these tables; in studies checked, under half for an unresolved V gene and the rest for unknown reasons. The table for this sample lists roughly 290,000 clones; around 90% of them were counted only once. 1.5% to 2% of the sample is taken by the ten largest. Sequenced: PBMCs or T cells enriched from blood (not recorded which). The receptors here all came from a woman between 35 and 50 years old who had recovered from COVID-19.

The rearrangement links TRBV9 to TRBJ1-3; 7 bases match TRBD1. V trimming: 0 bases; J trimming: 0 bases; junction bases outside the gene matches: 3. CDR3 length equals 16 residues. The V gene's germline CDR1 is SGDLS and CDR2 YYNGEE. The CDR3 DNA is TGTGCCAGCAGCGTAGAAGCAGGGGGCTCTGGAAACACCATATATTTT. Residues: CASSVEAGGSGNTIYF.

This chain connects TRBV7-9 to TRBJ1-1; 7 positions agree with TRBD1. The length of the CDR3 is 15 residues. Germline loops: CDR1 SEHNR, CDR2 FQNEAQ (reference sequence). Trimming cost V 5 bases and J 7 bases; bases outside gene matches: 13. This CDR3 is CASSVQQGWNLEAFF. CDR3 nucleotide sequence: TGTGCCAGCAGCGTACAACAGGGGTGGAATCTTGAAGCTTTCTTT. The full variable domain, in which reference TRBV7-9 and TRBJ1-1 provide the parts outside the CDR3, is DTGVSQNPRHKITKRGQNVTFRCDPISEHNRLYWYRQTLGQGPEFLTYFQNEAQLEKSRLLSDRFSAERPKGSFSTLEIQRTEQGDSAMYLCASSVQQGWNLEAFFGQGTRLTVV.

This chain connects TRBV18 to TRBJ2-1; 9 nucleotides match TRBD2. This CDR3 has 17 residues. From germline, CDR1 is KGHSH and CDR2 LQKENI. V lost 4 bases and J lost 7; bases outside the gene matches: 14. CDR3: CASSLRGSVAGDNEQFF. The CDR3 DNA is TGTGCCAGCTCACTTAGAGGGTCGGTAGCGGGAGATAATGAGCAGTTCTTC.

This clone occurred a few times. The limits of the CDR3 on the DNA are not certain, so only TCRdb's listed CDR3 is given. The chain recombines TRBV6-5 with TRBJ1-2. The CDR3 is 16 residues long, ends included. The germline V gene encodes CDR1 MNHEY and CDR2 SVGAGI. This CDR3 is CASSYDFRGSFYGYTF.

The chain is built from TRBV7-9 and TRBJ2-1; 11 bases match TRBD1. Trimming took 5 bases from V and 8 from J; bases not matched to a gene: 8. Germline CDR1 SEHNR, CDR2 FQNEAQ (reference sequence). CDR3 length: 15 amino acids. This CDR3 reads CASSPLGQGADEQFF. CDR3 bases: TGTGCCAGCAGCCCCCTTGGACAGGGGGCCGATGAGCAGTTCTTC.

The chain uses TRBV7-9 and TRBJ2-2; TRBD2 might be the D (5 bases). Germline assignment: CDR1 SEHNR and CDR2 FQNEAQ (reference sequence). Trimming stripped 2 bases from V and 4 bases from J, with 11 bases between. This CDR3 spans 15 amino acids. CDR3: CASSLWLATTGELFF. The CDR3 region has the DNA TGTGCCAGCAGCTTATGGTTAGCGACCACCGGGGAGCTGTTTTTT. Full variable domain (missing parts from reference TRBV7-9 and TRBJ2-2): DTGVSQNPRHKITKRGQNVTFRCDPISEHNRLYWYRQTLGQGPEFLTYFQNEAQLEKSRLLSDRFSAERPKGSFSTLEIQRTEQGDSAMYLCASSLWLATTGELFFGEGSRLTVL.

This clone was recorded once. The V and J genes are TRBV7-9 and TRBJ1-5; tentatively, D is TRBD1 (6 bases). The CDR3 is 15 residues long. Trimming removed 1 base from V and 2 bases from J, with 9 bases in between. Germline CDR1 reads SEHNR; CDR2 reads FQNEAQ (reference sequence). The CDR3 nucleotides are TGTGCCAGCAGCTTAGAGGGGGGGGGCAATCAGCCCCAGCATTTT. This translates into CASSLEGGGNQPQHF.

V and J are TRBV19 and TRBJ2-1, with a weak D call TRBD1 (6 bases). Germline V gives CDR1 LNHDA, CDR2 SQIVND (reference sequence). V lost 6 bases and J 2 bases, leaving 17 bases between the germline ends. The CDR3 has 16 amino acids. CDR3 sequence (DNA): TGTGCCAGTAGGGGAACAGGGTTCTTGGCCTACAATGAGCAGTTCTTC. It translates to CASRGTGFLAYNEQFF.

V is TRBV5-1 and J is TRBJ1-2; 8 bases are shared with TRBD1. In germline, CDR1 is SGHRS, CDR2 YFSETQ. Trimming cost V 4 bases and J 2 bases; bases outside gene matches: 7. This CDR3 region has 15 residues. CDR3 sequence: CASSLGTGHNYGYTF. The CDR3 DNA is TGCGCCAGCAGCCTAGGGACAGGCCACAACTATGGCTACACCTTC. Supplemented by reference TRBV5-1 and TRBJ1-2, the full variable domain reads KAGVTQTPRYLIKTRGQQVTLSCSPISGHRSVSWYQQTPGQGLQFLFEYFSETQRNKGNFPGRFSGRQFSNSRSEMNVSTLELGDSALYLCASSLGTGHNYGYTFGSGTRLTVV.

J is TRBJ1-3 and V is TRBV3-1 (or the pseudogene TRBV3-2), with D unclear. The length of the CDR3 is 16 residues. Germline-derived CDR1 and CDR2 are LGHDT and YNNKEL (reference sequence). With 5 bases removed from V and 8 bases from J, the gap between germline ends came to 22 bases. CDR3 sequence reads: CASSYSAEVLRDTIYF. In nucleotides, the CDR3 is TGTGCCAGCAGCTATAGCGCTGAAGTTTTAAGGGACACCATATATTTT.

The chain couples TRBV7-2 to TRBJ1-3; no reliable D call. The CDR3 extends over 17 amino acids. CDR1 and CDR2 from the germline V gene are SGHTA and FQGNSA. V lost 5 bases and J 7 bases, leaving 24 bases between the germline ends. The CDR3 spells CASSRPNPGSLGNTIYF. The CDR3 bases are TGTGCCAGCAGCCGTCCAAATCCGGGATCCCTCGGCAACACCATATATTTT.

The V call is TRBV21-1, the J call TRBJ2-3; TRBD1 was called by the table and not checked on the DNA. TRBV21-1 is listed as a pseudogene. The CDR3 runs 21 residues. The CDR3 is CASSPRNETLNRGRNTDTQYF. DNA for the CDR3: TGTGCCAGCAGCCCACGCAATGAAACTTTAAACAGGGGGCGGAACACAGATACGCAGTATTTT.

The J gene is TRBJ1-1, the V gene TRBV30, with TRBD1 matching 8 bases. The CDR3 has 20 amino acids. J lost 1 base, V lost 0 bases, and 19 bases had no gene match. Germline lookup yields CDR1 GTSNPN and CDR2 SVGIG (reference sequence). CDR3 DNA sequence: TGTGCCTGGAGTGTTCTCTGGCCTGACAGGGGAAAAGGGGGGAACACTGAAGCTTTCTTT. It is translated as CAWSVLWPDRGKGGNTEAFF.

The rearrangement links TRBV4-1 to TRBJ1-3; 9 nucleotides agree with TRBD1. The germline CDR1 and CDR2 sequences are MGHRA and YSYEKL. The CDR3 runs to 20 residues. V was pared by 1 base and J by 0 bases, with 13 bases of the junction left unmatched. CDR3 coding DNA: TGCGCCAGCAGCCAAGGTGCGACAGGGGGTTTCCCGTCCTCTGGAAACACCATATATTTT. Amino acids: CASSQGATGGFPSSGNTIYF.

The V gene is TRBV6-2 or TRBV6-3, the J gene TRBJ2-7; the D is unclear. The CDR3 is 13 residues long. CDR1 and CDR2 from the germline V gene are MNHEY and SVGEGT. The V gene lost 2 bases and the J gene lost 0 bases, with 5 bases spanning the gap. DNA for the CDR3: TGTGCCAGCAGTTACCTTAGCTCCTACGAGCAGTACTTC. Translated: CASSYLSSYEQYF.

This clone was observed a single time. The gene calls are TRBV28 and TRBJ2-2, with 7 bases fitting TRBD1. The CDR3 loop spans 15 amino acids. V dropped 6 bases and J dropped 4; count of bases not matched to a gene: 8. Germline lookup yields CDR1 MDHEN and CDR2 SYDVKM. The CDR3 coding sequence is TGTGCCAGCAGACCCTTCCACAGGGGCACCGGGGAGCTGTTTTTT. Its translation: CASRPFHRGTGELFF. Based on the CDR3 plus reference TRBV28 and TRBJ2-2, the full variable domain is DVKVTQSSRYLVKRTGEKVFLECVQDMDHENMFWYRQDPGLGLRLIYFSYDVKMKEKGDIPEGYSVSREKKERFSLILESASTNQTSMYLCASRPFHRGTGELFFGEGSRLTVL.

The V and J genes are TRBV7-8 and TRBJ1-2; 8 bases match TRBD1. Germline trimming cut 4 bases from V and 5 bases from J; bases unmatched to any gene: 3. The CDR3 runs 13 residues. Germline values: CDR1 SGHVS, CDR2 FQNEAQ. DNA of the CDR3: TGTGCCAGCAGCTCGGACAGGGAATATGGCTACACCTTC. Translated: CASSSDREYGYTF.

This chain uses TRBV6-5 with TRBJ1-2; D is ambiguous. Germline CDR1 is MNHEY and CDR2 is SVGAGI. This CDR3 region has 13 residues. Trimming left V 2 bases short and J 6 bases short, with 10 bases between. The CDR3 here is CASSYGSGDGYTF. In nucleotides, the CDR3 is TGTGCCAGCAGTTACGGGAGCGGGGATGGCTACACCTTC.

The rearrangement links TRBV6-6 to TRBJ1-2, with 9 bases fitting TRBD1. Germline lookup yields CDR1 MNHNY and CDR2 SVGAGI (reference sequence). CDR3 length: 16 amino acids. V gave up 3 bases and J gave up 4 bases; unmatched junction bases: 9. The CDR3 spells CASSYTGTGKAYGYTF. The DNA of the CDR3 is TGTGCCAGCAGTTATACGGGGACAGGGAAGGCCTATGGCTACACCTTC.

The chain's CDR3 is CAWSVVKGAGNTIYF. The CDR3 DNA reads as TGTGCCTGGTCGGTTGTTAAGGGGGCTGGAAACACCATATATTTT. This chain joins TRBV30 and TRBJ1-3, with a possible D match to TRBD1 (6 bases). Germline values: CDR1 GTSNPN, CDR2 SVGIG (reference sequence). The CDR3 covers 15 residues. V lost 5 bases and J lost 2, with 16 bases in between.

This chain uses TRBV3-1 (or the pseudogene TRBV3-2) with TRBJ1-2; a weak D match, TRBD1 (5 bases). Germline lookup yields CDR1 LGHDT and CDR2 YNNKEL (reference sequence). The V gene lost 1 base and the J gene lost 5 bases, with 20 bases spanning the gap. The CDR3 contains 17 residues. The CDR3 DNA sequence: TGTGCCAGCAGCCAAGTCTCCAGGGTGGCAGGGTTATATGGCTACACCTTC. Its translation: CASSQVSRVAGLYGYTF.

This rearrangement joins TRBV6-1 to TRBJ2-7, with TRBD2 as a possible D gene (6 bases). Trimming pared 0 bases from V and 5 bases from J, leaving 11 bases between. Germline CDR1 and CDR2: MNHNS and SASEGT. This CDR3 comprises 14 residues. The CDR3 loop reads CASSEAGGVHEQYF. The CDR3 DNA reads as TGTGCCAGCAGTGAAGCAGGAGGGGTCCACGAGCAGTACTTC.

CDR3 amino acids: CASSPPGFGQGAGETQYF. As DNA, the CDR3 is TGTGCCAGCAGCCCCCCGGGATTTGGGCAGGGGGCAGGAGAGACCCAGTACTTC. The chain is built from TRBV7-9 and TRBJ2-5, with TRBD1 matching over 8 bases. J lost 4 bases, V lost 5 bases, and 18 bases had no gene match. This CDR3 contains 18 residues. Germline V gene sequence: CDR1 SEHNR, CDR2 FQNEAQ (reference sequence).

The chain has TRBV2 and TRBJ2-1; D is ambiguous. This CDR3 contains 14 residues. In germline, CDR1 is SNHLY, CDR2 FYNNEI. V was shortened by 2 bases and J by 0 bases, with 5 bases between the two germline ends. CDR3 sequence: CASSELRSYNEQFF. Written as DNA, the CDR3 is TGTGCCAGCAGTGAACTCCGCTCCTACAATGAGCAGTTCTTC.

The rearrangement uses TRBV19 and TRBJ2-3; 7 bases align to TRBD2. J lost 0 bases, V lost 10 bases, and 7 bases had no gene match. In germline, CDR1 is LNHDA, CDR2 SQIVND (reference sequence). The CDR3 extends over 14 amino acids. The CDR3 sequence: CATSLASSTDTQYF. CDR3 sequence (DNA): TGTGCCACCTCACTAGCGTCGAGCACAGATACGCAGTATTTT.